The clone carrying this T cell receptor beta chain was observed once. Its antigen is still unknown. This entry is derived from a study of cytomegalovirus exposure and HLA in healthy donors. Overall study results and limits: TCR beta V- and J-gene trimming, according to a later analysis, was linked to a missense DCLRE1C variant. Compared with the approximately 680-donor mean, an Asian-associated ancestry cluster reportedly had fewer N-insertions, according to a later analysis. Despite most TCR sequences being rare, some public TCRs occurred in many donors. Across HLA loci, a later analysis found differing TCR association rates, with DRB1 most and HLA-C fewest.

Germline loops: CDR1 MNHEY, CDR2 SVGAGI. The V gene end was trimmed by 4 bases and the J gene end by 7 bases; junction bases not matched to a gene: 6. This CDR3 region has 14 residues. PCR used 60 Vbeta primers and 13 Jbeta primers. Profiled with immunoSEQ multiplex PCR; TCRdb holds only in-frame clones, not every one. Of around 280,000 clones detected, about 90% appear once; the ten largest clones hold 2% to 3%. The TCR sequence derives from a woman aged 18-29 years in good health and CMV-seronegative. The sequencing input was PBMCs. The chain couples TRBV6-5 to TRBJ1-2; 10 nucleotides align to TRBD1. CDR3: CASSSTGGSGGYTF. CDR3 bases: TGTGCCAGCAGTTCGACAGGGGGCTCGGGTGGCTACACCTTC.